This TCR beta chain is drawn from a study of cytomegalovirus exposure and HLA in healthy donors. Study overall: Genotyping showed roughly 77% of about 370 donors falling in the Caucasian-associated ancestry cluster.

This PCR relied on a set of 60 Vbeta primers and 13 Jbeta primers. Assay: immunoSEQ multiplex PCR; the TCRdb copy retains only in-frame clones and omits some. The sample includes 63,000 or so clones, 80% seen only once; the top ten take around 4%. Per germline, CDR1 MNHEY and CDR2 SMNVEV (reference sequence). V was clipped by 1 base and J by 9 bases, with 28 bases between them. CDR3 length: 19 amino acids. This clone was detected only a few times. Its cognate antigen is unknown. Study outcomes and limitations: Testing in vitro showed three CMV-associated chains specific for CMV antigens. Compared with the roughly 700-donor mean, an Asian-associated ancestry cluster reportedly had fewer N-insertions, according to a later analysis. The study assumed roughly uniform donor sequencing depth for presence/absence analyses.

The genes are TRBV27 and TRBJ2-1; perhaps TRBD2 as D (7 bases). Specimen: PBMCs. This TCR was sampled from a woman between 25 and 40 years old in good health and CMV-seronegative. The CDR3 nucleotides are TGTGCCAGCAGTTTATACCCACCGACAGGTCTGAGTGGCGGGAGTGAGCAGTTCTTC. Translation gives CASSLYPPTGLSGGSEQFF.